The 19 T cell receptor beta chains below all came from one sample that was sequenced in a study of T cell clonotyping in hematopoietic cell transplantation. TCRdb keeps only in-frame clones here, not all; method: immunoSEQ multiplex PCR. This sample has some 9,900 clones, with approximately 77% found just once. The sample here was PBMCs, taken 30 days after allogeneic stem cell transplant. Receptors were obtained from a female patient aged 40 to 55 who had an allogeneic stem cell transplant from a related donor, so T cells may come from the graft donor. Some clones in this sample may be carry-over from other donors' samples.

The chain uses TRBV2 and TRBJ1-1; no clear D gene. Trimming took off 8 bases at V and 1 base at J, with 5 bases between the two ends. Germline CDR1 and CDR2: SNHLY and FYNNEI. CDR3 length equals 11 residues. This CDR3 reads CASEQNTEAFF. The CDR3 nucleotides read TGTGCCAGCGAGCAGAACACTGAAGCTTTCTTT. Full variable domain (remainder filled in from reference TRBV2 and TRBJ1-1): EPEVTQTPSHQVTQMGQEVILRCVPISNHLYFYWYRQILGQKVEFLVSFYNNEISEKSEIFDDQFSVERPDGSNFTLKIRSTKLEDSAMYFCASEQNTEAFFGQGTRLTVV.

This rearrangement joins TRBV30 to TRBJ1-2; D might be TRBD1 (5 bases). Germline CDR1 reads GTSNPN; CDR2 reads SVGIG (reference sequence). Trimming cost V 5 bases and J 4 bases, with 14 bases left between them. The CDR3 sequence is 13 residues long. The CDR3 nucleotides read TGTGCCTGGCTCCCAGGGAATTTCTATGGCTACACCTTC. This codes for CAWLPGNFYGYTF. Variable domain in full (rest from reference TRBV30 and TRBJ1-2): SQTIHQWPATLVQPVGSPLSLECTVEGTSNPNLYWYRQAAGRGLQLLFYSVGIGQISSEVPQNLSASRPQDRQFILSSKKLLLSDSGFYLCAWLPGNFYGYTFGSGTRLTVV.

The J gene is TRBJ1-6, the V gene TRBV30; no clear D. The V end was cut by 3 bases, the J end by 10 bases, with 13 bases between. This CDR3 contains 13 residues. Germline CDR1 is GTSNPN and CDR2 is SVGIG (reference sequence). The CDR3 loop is CAWRSRADSPLHF. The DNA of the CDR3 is TGTGCCTGGAGGTCTCGAGCTGACTCACCCCTCCACTTT. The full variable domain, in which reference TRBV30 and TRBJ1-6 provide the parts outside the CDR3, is SQTIHQWPATLVQPVGSPLSLECTVEGTSNPNLYWYRQAAGRGLQLLFYSVGIGQISSEVPQNLSASRPQDRQFILSSKKLLLSDSGFYLCAWRSRADSPLHFGNGTRLTVT.

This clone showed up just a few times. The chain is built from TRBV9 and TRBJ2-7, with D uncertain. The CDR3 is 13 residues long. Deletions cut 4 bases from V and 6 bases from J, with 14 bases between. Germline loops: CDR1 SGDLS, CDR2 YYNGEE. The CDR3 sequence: CASSPRQYSEQYF. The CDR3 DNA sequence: TGTGCCAGCAGCCCGAGACAATACTCCGAGCAGTACTTC.

DNA for the CDR3: TGTGCCAGCAGCCCTCCGGGGGGCGCTTGGGAAAAACTGTTTTTT. As protein: CASSPPGGAWEKLFF. The chain carries TRBV7-9 and TRBJ1-4, with D possibly TRBD1 on 6 matching bases. Trimming took off 5 bases at V and 8 bases at J, with 18 bases between the two ends. Germline values: CDR1 SEHNR, CDR2 FQNEAQ (reference sequence). This CDR3 is built from 15 residues.

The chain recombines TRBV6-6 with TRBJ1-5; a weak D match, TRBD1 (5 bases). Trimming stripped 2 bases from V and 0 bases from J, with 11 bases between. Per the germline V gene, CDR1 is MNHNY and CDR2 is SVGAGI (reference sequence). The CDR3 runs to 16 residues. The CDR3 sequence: CASSYGASYSNQPQHF. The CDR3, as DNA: TGTGCCAGCAGTTACGGGGCATCTTATAGCAATCAGCCCCAGCATTTT.

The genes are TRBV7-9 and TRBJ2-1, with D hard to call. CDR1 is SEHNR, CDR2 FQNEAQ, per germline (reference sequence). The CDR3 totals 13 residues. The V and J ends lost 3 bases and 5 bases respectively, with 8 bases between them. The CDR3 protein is CASSFGGDNEQFF. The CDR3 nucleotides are TGTGCCAGCAGCTTCGGCGGAGACAATGAGCAGTTCTTC.

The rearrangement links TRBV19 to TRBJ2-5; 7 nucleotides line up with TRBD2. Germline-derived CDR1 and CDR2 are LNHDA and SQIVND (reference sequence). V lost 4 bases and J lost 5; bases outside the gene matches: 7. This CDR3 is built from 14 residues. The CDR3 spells CASSTSGGRETQYF. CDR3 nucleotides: TGTGCCAGTAGTACCTCGGGGGGTCGGGAGACCCAGTACTTC.

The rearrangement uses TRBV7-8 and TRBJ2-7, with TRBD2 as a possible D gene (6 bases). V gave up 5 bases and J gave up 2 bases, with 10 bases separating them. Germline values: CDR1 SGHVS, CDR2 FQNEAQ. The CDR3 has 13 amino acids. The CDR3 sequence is CASSLLAAYEQYF. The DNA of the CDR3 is TGTGCCAGCAGCCTTTTAGCGGCCTACGAGCAGTACTTC.

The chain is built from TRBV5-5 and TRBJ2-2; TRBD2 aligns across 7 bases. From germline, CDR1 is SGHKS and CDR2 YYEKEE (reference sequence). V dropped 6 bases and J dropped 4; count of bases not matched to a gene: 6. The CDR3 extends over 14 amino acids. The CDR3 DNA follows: TGTGCCAGCACCATGCGGGAGTTCACCGGGGAGCTGTTTTTT. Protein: CASTMREFTGELFF.

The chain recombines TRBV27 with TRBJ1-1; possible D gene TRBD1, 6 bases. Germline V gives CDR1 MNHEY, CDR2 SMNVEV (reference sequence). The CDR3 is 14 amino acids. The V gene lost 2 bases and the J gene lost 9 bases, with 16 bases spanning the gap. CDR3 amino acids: CASSLEGRTDKAFF. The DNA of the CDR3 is TGTGCCAGCAGTTTAGAGGGTAGGACAGATAAAGCTTTCTTT.

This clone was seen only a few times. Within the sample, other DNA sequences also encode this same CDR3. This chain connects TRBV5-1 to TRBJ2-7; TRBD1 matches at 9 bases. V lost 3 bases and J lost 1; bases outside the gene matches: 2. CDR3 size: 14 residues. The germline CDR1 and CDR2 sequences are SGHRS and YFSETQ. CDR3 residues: CASSSGTGSYEQYF. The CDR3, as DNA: TGCGCCAGCAGCTCCGGGACAGGGTCCTACGAGCAGTACTTC.

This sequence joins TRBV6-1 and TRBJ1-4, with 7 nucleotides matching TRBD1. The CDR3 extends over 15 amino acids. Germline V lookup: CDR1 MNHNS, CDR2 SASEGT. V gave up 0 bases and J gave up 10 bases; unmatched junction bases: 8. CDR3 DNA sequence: TGTGCCAGCAGTGAAGCGGAGGGGGCGGAGGGAAAACTGTTTTTT. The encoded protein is CASSEAEGAEGKLFF.

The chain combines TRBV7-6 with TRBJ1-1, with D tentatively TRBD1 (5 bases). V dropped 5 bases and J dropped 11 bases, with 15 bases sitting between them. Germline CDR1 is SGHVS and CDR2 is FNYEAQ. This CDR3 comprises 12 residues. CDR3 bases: TGTGCCAGCAGCCCCCAGGGTAGTCGGGCTTTCTTT. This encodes CASSPQGSRAFF. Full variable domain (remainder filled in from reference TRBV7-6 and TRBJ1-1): GAGVSQSPRYKVTKRGQDVALRCDPISGHVSLYWYRQALGQGPEFLTYFNYEAQQDKSGLPNDRFSAERPEGSISTLTIQRTEQRDSAMYRCASSPQGSRAFFGQGTRLTVV.

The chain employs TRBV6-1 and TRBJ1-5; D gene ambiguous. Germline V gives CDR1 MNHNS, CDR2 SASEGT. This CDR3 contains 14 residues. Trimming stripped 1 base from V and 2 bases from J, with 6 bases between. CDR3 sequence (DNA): TGTGCCAGCAGTGAAGGGTCGGGCAATCAGCCCCAGCATTTT. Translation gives CASSEGSGNQPQHF.

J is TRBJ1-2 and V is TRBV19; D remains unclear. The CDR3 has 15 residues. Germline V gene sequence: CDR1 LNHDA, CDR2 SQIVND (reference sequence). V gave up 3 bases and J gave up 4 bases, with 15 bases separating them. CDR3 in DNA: TGTGCCAGTAGTATCTCCTCGGGAAGTAGCTATGGCTACACCTTC. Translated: CASSISSGSSYGYTF.

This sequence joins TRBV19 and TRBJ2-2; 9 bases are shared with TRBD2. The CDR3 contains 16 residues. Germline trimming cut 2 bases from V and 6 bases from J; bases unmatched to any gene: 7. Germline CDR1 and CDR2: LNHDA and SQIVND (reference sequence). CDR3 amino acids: CASSIRGGRGPGELFF. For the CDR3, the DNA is TGTGCCAGTAGTATAAGAGGCGGGAGGGGACCCGGGGAGCTGTTTTTT.

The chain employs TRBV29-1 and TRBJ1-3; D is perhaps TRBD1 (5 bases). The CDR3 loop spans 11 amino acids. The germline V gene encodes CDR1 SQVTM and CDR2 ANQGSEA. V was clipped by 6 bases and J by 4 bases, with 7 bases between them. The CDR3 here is CSVWGGNTIYF. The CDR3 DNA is TGCAGCGTGTGGGGGGGAAACACCATATATTTT.

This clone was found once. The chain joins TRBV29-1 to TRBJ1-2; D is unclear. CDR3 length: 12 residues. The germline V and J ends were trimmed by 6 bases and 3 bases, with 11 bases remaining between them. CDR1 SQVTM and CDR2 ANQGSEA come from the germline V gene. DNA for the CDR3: TGCAGCGTCGTCTCTCCTTACTATGGCTACACCTTC. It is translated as CSVVSPYYGYTF.